This TCR beta chain stems from a study of T cell responses to AZD1222 COVID-19 vaccine. Study information: Doses given second, at about 4 or about 12 weeks, were pooled. General observations from the study: Just a handful of people given AZD1222 tested seropositive at baseline. Clonal diversity may have been underestimated, and the donors were mostly white British, with more females than males.

Germline V CDR1 and CDR2: MDHEN, SYDVKM. CDR3 size: 17 residues. V gave up 3 bases and J gave up 1 base, with 18 bases separating them. As to this clone: Its specificity is not known.

The assay was immunoSEQ multiplex PCR, and TCRdb's table has in-frame clones only and misses some. Of roughly 110,000 clones listed, 75% to 90% are singletons. This sequence originates from an adult in good health. The rearrangement joins TRBV28 to TRBJ1-2, with D unclear. Source: peripheral blood, taken on day 0 of AZD1222 vaccination. CDR3 DNA: TGTGCCAGCAGTTTGGTTGGGTCAAACGGAGGTAACTATGGCTACACCTTC. It yields the protein CASSLVGSNGGNYGYTF.